Sequencing of this TCR beta chain was carried out in a study of T cells in Graves' hyperthyroidism and ophthalmopathy. The CDR3 is 15 residues long. Germline V lookup: CDR1 MNHEY, CDR2 SVGEGT. J was trimmed by 6 bases and V by 5 bases; bases with no gene match: 11. TCR beta CDR3 regions were amplified from RNA. HTBI primers were the set used in a first-round RT-PCR of the TCR CDR3. TCRdb fed the multiplex PCR reads into MiXCR, producing one record per CDR3 protein. The sample contains some 740,000 distinct CDR3 sequences, 14% of which appear only once. The V and J genes are TRBV6-2 or TRBV6-3 and TRBJ1-1; TRBD1 aligns across 8 bases. The sequence was collected from a woman aged 18-29 years with Graves' hyperthyroidism. Sequences were obtained from blood. CDR3: CASSTIQGGFAEAFF. DNA of the CDR3: TGTGCCAGCAGTACAATACAGGGGGGATTTGCTGAAGCTTTCTTT.